This T cell receptor beta chain was sequenced during a study of tumor and adjacent non-tumor tissue in lung cancer. For the study at large: Patients comprised about eleven adenocarcinoma, a couple of squamous cell carcinoma and 1 small cell lung cancer. Broader study findings: Tumor repertoires had a smaller top 100 clone share than normal lung. Compared with tumor, normal lung showed significantly lower TCR diversity.

This clonotype was observed a few times. The antigen is undetermined. The library came from three nested PCR rounds adapted from ARM-PCR protocols. TCRdb reanalysed the multiplex PCR reads using MiXCR and keeps one entry per CDR3 protein. The data show tens of thousands of distinct CDR3 sequences, about 66% seen once. No cell sorting was done before RNA was extracted from the tissue. The CDR3 spans 13 residues. Trimming took off 6 bases at V and 3 bases at J, with 12 bases between the two ends. CDR1 MDHEN and CDR2 SYDVKM come from the germline V gene. The specimen was lung tumor tissue. V is TRBV28 and J is TRBJ2-7; TRBD2 is a possible D gene (5 bases). The sequence derives from a man between 60 and 70 years old with non-small cell lung cancer. CDR3 sequence (DNA): TGTGCCAGCAGGCCCCCCGGGAACTACGAGCAGTACTTC. Protein sequence: CASRPPGNYEQYF.